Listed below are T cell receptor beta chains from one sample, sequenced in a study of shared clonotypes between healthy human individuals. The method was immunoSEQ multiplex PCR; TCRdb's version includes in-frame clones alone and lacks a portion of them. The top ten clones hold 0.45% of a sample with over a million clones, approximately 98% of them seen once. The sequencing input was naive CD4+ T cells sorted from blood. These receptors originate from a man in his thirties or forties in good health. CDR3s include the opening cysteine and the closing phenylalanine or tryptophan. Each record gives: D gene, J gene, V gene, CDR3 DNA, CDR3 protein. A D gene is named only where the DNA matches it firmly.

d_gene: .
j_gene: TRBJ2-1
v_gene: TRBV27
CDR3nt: TGTGCCAGCAGTCCCCGGGGCCGGGTCTACAATGAGCAGTTCTTC
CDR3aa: CASSPRGRVYNEQFF

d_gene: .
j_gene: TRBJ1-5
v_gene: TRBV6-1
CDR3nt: TGTGCCAGCAGTGATGGGGGGCAGTCCAATCAGCCCCAGCATTTT
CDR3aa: CASSDGGQSNQPQHF

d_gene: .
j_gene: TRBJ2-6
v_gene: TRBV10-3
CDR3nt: TGTGCCATCAGTGAGGTGGTAGGGATGGGCTCTGGGGCCAACGTCCTGACTTTC
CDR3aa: CAISEVVGMGSGANVLTF

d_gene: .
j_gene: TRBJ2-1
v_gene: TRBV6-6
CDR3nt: TGTGCCAGCGGGGGTACCGGATCCAATGAGCAGTTCTTC
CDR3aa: CASGGTGSNEQFF

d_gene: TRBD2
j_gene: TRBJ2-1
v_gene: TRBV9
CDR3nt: TGTGCCAGCAGCTCAGCGGGAGGAATGGAAGGTGAGCAGTTCTTC
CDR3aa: CASSSAGGMEGEQFF

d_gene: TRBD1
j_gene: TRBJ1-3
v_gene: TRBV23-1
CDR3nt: TGCGCCAGCAGACTCCCAACAGGGGCGCGGCCGAAACCCATATATTTT
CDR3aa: CASRLPTGARPKPIYF

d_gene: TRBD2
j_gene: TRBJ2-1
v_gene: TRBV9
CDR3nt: TGTGCCAGCAGCAAAGCAGCGGGAGACTACAATGAGCAGTTCTTC
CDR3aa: CASSKAAGDYNEQFF

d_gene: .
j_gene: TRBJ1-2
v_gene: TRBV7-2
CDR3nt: TGTGCCAGCAGCTTAAGGACAGCATATGGCTACACCTTC
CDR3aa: CASSLRTAYGYTF

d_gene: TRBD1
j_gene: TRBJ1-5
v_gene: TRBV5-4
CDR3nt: TGTGCCAGCAGCTTCCGGGGACAGGGACTTGGGGGTAGTCAGCCCCAGCATTTT
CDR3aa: CASSFRGQGLGGSQPQHF

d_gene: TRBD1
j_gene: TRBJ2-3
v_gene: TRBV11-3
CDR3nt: TGTGCCAGCGGCGACAGGGTAGGAGATACGCAGTATTTT
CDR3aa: CASGDRVGDTQYF

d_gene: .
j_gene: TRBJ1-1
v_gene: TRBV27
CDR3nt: TGTGCCAGCAGTGATGGACAGCGTATAAGCACTGAAGCTTTCTTT
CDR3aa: CASSDGQRISTEAFF

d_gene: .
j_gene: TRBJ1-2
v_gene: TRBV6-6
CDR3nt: TGTGCCAGCAGTTACGGTGAGGACTATGGCTACACCTTC
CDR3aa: CASSYGEDYGYTF

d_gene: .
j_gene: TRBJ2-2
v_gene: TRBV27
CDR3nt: TGTGCCACCGGGGACACCAACACCGGGGAGCTGTTTTTT
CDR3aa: CATGDTNTGELFF

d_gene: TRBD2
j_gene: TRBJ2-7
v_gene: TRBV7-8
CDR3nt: TGTGCCAGCAGCTTAAATTCGGGTGCAGCGGGAGAGAAAGAGCAGTACTTC
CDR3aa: CASSLNSGAAGEKEQYF

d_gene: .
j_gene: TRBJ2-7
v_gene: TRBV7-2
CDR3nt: TGTGCCAGCAGCTTAGTGAGGGGGTCCTACGAGCAGTACTTC
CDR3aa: CASSLVRGSYEQYF

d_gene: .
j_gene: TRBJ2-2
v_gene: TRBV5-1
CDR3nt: TGCGCCAGCAGCTTGGCGGGGGGCGCCCCCGGGGAGCTGTTTTTT
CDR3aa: CASSLAGGAPGELFF

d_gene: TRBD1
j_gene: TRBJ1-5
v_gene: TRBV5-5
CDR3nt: TGTGCCAGCAGCTTGGCCGGTTCAGGGGGCCTCGGGGCTAATCAGCCCCAGCATTTT
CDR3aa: CASSLAGSGGLGANQPQHF

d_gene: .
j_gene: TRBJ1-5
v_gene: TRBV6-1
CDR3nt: TGTGCCAGCGAGCAGGGTTCCAATCAGCCCCAGCATTTT
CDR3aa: CASEQGSNQPQHF